Listed below are T cell receptor beta chains from one sample, sequenced in a study of shared clonotypes between healthy human individuals. TCRdb keeps only in-frame clones here, not all; method: immunoSEQ multiplex PCR. The table includes 1.5 million to 2.5 million clones, about 95% detected once. The sample comprised naive CD8+ T cells sorted from blood. The receptors were sampled from a man younger than 35 in good health. Each CDR3 is given with its conserved first and last residue. D genes are given only for firm matches. A clone size is listed for some rows: how often the clone was seen (once, few, many), or a class if it is expanded.

v_call	d_call	j_call	clone_size	cdr3_aa	cdr3_nt
TRBV6-1	-	TRBJ1-1	-	CASREIRALPTEAFF	TGTGCCAGCAGAGAGATCAGGGCCCTCCCAACTGAAGCTTTCTTT
TRBV28	-	TRBJ1-4	-	CASSLLAAYEGTNEKLFF	TGTGCCAGCAGTCTACTCGCCGCATACGAGGGAACTAATGAAAAACTGTTTTTT
TRBV10-3	-	TRBJ1-3	-	CAISESLEGSGNTIYF	TGTGCCATCAGTGAGTCCCTCGAGGGGTCTGGAAACACCATATATTTT
TRBV27	-	TRBJ2-3	-	CASSPTVSGNTDTQYF	TGTGCCAGCAGTCCGACGGTTAGCGGAAACACAGATACGCAGTATTTT
TRBV13	-	TRBJ2-7	once	CASSLRDPAYEQYF	TGTGCCAGCAGCCTCCGGGACCCCGCCTACGAGCAGTACTTC
TRBV28	-	TRBJ1-4	-	CASSPPTFLNEKLFF	TGTGCCAGCAGTCCGCCGACATTCCTTAATGAAAAACTGTTTTTT
TRBV27	-	TRBJ2-1	-	CASSYSVEGINEQFF	TGTGCCAGCAGTTATAGCGTGGAGGGAATAAATGAGCAGTTCTTC
TRBV5-6	-	TRBJ1-2	-	CASSFLTDLSGYTF	TGTGCCAGCAGCTTCCTGACGGACCTATCTGGCTACACCTTC
TRBV7-2	-	TRBJ2-7	-	CASSLDPLYYEQYF	TGTGCCAGCAGCTTAGACCCTCTTTACTACGAGCAGTACTTC
TRBV10-3	-	TRBJ2-1	-	CAINTENNEQFF	TGTGCCATCAATACGGAGAACAATGAGCAGTTCTTC
TRBV4-3	-	TRBJ2-5	-	CASSQVEGQETQYF	TGCGCCAGCAGCCAAGTGGAGGGGCAAGAGACCCAGTACTTC
TRBV9	TRBD2	TRBJ2-2	-	CASSVDSGGANTGELFF	TGTGCCAGCAGCGTAGACAGCGGGGGAGCGAACACCGGGGAGCTGTTTTTT
TRBV27	TRBD1	TRBJ2-7	-	CASSPLGQGDYEQYF	TGTGCCAGCAGTCCCCTCGGACAGGGTGATTACGAGCAGTACTTC
TRBV30	-	TRBJ1-1	once	CAWLAENTEAFF	TGTGCCTGGTTAGCGGAGAACACTGAAGCTTTCTTT
TRBV6-5	TRBD2	TRBJ2-3	-	CASSSGGGTDTQYF	TGTGCCAGCAGTAGCGGGGGGGGCACAGATACGCAGTATTTT
TRBV5-5	-	TRBJ1-1	-	CASSLKPESMNTEAFF	TGTGCCAGCAGCTTGAAGCCAGAGAGTATGAACACTGAAGCTTTCTTT
TRBV7-9	-	TRBJ2-7	-	CASSLAAGRTPSYEQYF	TGTGCCAGCAGCTTAGCCGCGGGGCGGACACCCTCCTACGAGCAGTACTTC
TRBV28	-	TRBJ2-2	-	CASSFRPGDTGELFF	TGTGCCAGCAGTTTTCGGCCGGGCGACACCGGGGAGCTGTTTTTT
TRBV5-6	TRBD1	TRBJ2-7	-	CASSLDPGQSYEQYF	TGTGCCAGCAGCTTGGATCCGGGACAGTCCTACGAGCAGTACTTC
TRBV2	TRBD1	TRBJ2-3	-	CASRAGQGTDTQYF	TGTGCCAGCAGGGCGGGACAGGGCACAGATACGCAGTATTTT
TRBV29-1	TRBD2	TRBJ2-2	-	CSVVGLAGEGTGELFF	TGCAGCGTTGTAGGACTAGCGGGAGAGGGGACCGGGGAGCTGTTTTTT
TRBV11-2	-	TRBJ2-1	-	CASSLLPEGPNEQFF	TGTGCCAGCAGCTTACTACCGGAGGGTCCCAATGAGCAGTTCTTC
TRBV5-4	-	TRBJ1-6	-	CASSLNGNSPLHF	TGTGCCAGCAGCTTAAATGGAAATTCACCCCTCCACTTT
TRBV5-1	TRBD2	TRBJ2-1	-	CASSSTGTSGSKEYNEQFF	TGCGCCAGCAGCTCCACCGGGACTAGCGGGAGTAAAGAGTACAATGAGCAGTTCTTC